Sequencing of this TCR beta chain was carried out in a study of STAT5B mutations in CD4+ large granular lymphocyte leukemia. Turning to the study itself: Cryopreserved patient cells were CD8-depleted, then anti-CD4 bead selected.

Study results and caveats: Over 20% of private leukemic clonotypes occurred rarely in other patients' non-leukemic repertoires. Patient CD4-sorted repertoires looked more clonal than healthy CD4+ repertoires, even without putative leukemic clones.

For this clone: Its target is unknown.

Libraries were prepared by immunoSEQ multiplex PCR; TCRdb keeps only in-frame clonotypes and omits some of them. The sample includes 4,100 or so clones, about four fifths of them seen just once. The source is a man aged 70 or older with CD4+ T-cell large granular lymphocyte leukemia. Sequenced sample: PBMCs.

The CDR3 loop is CASSEQGAKSTQYF. In DNA, the CDR3 is TGTGCCAGCTCCGAACAGGGGGCCAAATCGACCCAGTACTTC. The chain is built from TRBV11-1 and TRBJ2-5; 9 bases match TRBD1. This CDR3 has 14 residues. Germline CDR1 and CDR2: SGHAT and FQDESV (reference sequence). Losses at the gene ends were 8 bases for V and 7 bases for J; bases not matched to a gene: 11. The complete variable domain, with remaining parts taken from reference TRBV11-1 and TRBJ2-5, reads EAEVAQSPRYKITEKSQAVAFWCDPISGHATLYWYRQILGQGPELLVQFQDESVVDDSQLPKDRFSAERLKGVDSTLKIQPAELGDSAMYLCASSEQGAKSTQYFGPGTRLLVL.